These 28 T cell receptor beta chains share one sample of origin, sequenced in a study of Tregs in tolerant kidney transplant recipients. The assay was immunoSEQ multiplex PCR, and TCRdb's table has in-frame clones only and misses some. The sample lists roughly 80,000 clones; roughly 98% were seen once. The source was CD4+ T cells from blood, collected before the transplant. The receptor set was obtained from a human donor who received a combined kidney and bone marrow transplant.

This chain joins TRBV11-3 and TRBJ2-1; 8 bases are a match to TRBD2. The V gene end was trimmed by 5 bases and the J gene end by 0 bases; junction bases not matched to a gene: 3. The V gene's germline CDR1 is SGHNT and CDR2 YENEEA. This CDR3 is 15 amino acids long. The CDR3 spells CASSRREDSYNEQFF. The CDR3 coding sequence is TGTGCCAGCAGCCGGCGGGAGGACTCCTACAATGAGCAGTTCTTC.

This CDR3 is CASSSSGGPTYEQYF. As DNA, the CDR3 is TGTGCCAGCAGCTCGAGCGGGGGACCCACCTACGAGCAGTACTTC. V gene TRBV5-4 combines with J gene TRBJ2-7; 8 bases align to TRBD2. The V gene's germline CDR1 is SGHNT and CDR2 YYREEE (reference sequence). CDR3 size: 15 residues. V shed 3 bases and J 2 bases; nucleotides not matched to a gene: 7.

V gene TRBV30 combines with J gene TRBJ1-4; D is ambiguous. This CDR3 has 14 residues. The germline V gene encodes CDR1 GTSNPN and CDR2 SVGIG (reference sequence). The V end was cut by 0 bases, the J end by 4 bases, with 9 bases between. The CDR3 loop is CAWSVTRLNEKLFF. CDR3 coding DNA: TGTGCCTGGAGTGTTACCAGACTTAATGAAAAACTGTTTTTT.

CDR3 nucleotides: TGTGCCAGCAGCTCTAGCGGGAGGGCCTCGGTCGAGCAGTTCTTC. Amino acid sequence: CASSSSGRASVEQFF. The rearrangement joins TRBV13 to TRBJ2-1; 12 nucleotides match TRBD2. The CDR3 runs to 15 residues. Looked up from germline, CDR1 is PRHDT and CDR2 is FYEKMQ (reference sequence). V was clipped by 4 bases and J by 10 bases; unmatched bases: 8.

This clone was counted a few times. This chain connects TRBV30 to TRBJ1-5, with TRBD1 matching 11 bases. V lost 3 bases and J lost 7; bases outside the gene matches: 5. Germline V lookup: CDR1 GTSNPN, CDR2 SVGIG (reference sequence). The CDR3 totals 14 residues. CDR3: CAWRDRGPMQPQHF. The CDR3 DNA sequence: TGTGCCTGGAGGGACAGGGGGCCGATGCAGCCCCAGCATTTT. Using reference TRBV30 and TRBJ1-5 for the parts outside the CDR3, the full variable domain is SQTIHQWPATLVQPVGSPLSLECTVEGTSNPNLYWYRQAAGRGLQLLFYSVGIGQISSEVPQNLSASRPQDRQFILSSKKLLLSDSGFYLCAWRDRGPMQPQHFGDGTRLSIL.

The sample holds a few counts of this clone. The DNA of the CDR3 is TGCGCCAGCAGCCAAGACTTCGACAGGGGGAACACAGATACGCAGTATTTT. Protein: CASSQDFDRGNTDTQYF. The V call is TRBV4-1, the J call TRBJ2-3; 9 bases match TRBD1. V lost 0 bases to trimming and J lost 2 bases; unmatched junction nucleotides: 6. The V gene's germline CDR1 is MGHRA and CDR2 YSYEKL. The CDR3 totals 17 residues.

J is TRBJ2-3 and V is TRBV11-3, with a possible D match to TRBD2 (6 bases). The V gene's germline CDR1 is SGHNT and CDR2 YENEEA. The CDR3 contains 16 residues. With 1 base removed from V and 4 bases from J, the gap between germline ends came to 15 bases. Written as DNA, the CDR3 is TGTGCCAGCAGCTTAGGGGAGCTAGCGAGAGCAGATACGCAGTATTTT. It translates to CASSLGELARADTQYF.

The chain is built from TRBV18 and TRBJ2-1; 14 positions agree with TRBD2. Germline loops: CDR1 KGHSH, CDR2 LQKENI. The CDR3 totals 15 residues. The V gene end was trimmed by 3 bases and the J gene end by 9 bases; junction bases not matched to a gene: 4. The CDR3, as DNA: TGTGCCAGCTCACCGGGACTAGCGGGGGTTACTGAGCAGTTCTTC. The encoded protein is CASSPGLAGVTEQFF.

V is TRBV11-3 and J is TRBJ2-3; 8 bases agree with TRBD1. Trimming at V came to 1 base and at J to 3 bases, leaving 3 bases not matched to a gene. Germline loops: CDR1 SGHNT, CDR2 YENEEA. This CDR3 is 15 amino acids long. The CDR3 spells CASSLVGQGTDTQYF. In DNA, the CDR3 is TGTGCCAGCAGCTTAGTCGGACAGGGAACAGATACGCAGTATTTT.

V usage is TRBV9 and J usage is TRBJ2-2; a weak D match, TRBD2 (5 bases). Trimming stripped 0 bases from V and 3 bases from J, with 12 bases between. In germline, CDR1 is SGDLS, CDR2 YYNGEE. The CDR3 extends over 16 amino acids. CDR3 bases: TGTGCCAGCAGCGTAGCTGGTAGCGTCTACACCGGGGAGCTGTTTTTT. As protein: CASSVAGSVYTGELFF.

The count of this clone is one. The CDR3: CASSLDRGVVVGYTF. For the CDR3, the DNA is TGCGCCAGCAGCTTGGATCGGGGGGTCGTGGTTGGCTACACCTTC. The rearrangement joins TRBV5-1 to TRBJ1-2; the D gene is possibly TRBD1 (5 bases). The CDR3 is 15 residues long. Trimming took 0 bases from V and 7 from J, leaving 16 bases between them. From germline, CDR1 is SGHRS and CDR2 YFSETQ.

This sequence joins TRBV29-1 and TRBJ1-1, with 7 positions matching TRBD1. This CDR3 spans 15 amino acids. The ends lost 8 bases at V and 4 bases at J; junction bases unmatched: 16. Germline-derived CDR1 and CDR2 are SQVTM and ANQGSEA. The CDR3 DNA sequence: TGCAGCACCAAAGACAGGGTAAGTTGGAGCACTGAAGCTTTCTTT. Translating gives CSTKDRVSWSTEAFF.

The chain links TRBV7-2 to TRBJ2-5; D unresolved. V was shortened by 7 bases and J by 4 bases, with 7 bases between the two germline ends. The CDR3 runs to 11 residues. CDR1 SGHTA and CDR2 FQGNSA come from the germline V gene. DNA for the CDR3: TGTGCCAGCAAAGTGGCAGAGACCCAGTACTTC. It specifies CASKVAETQYF. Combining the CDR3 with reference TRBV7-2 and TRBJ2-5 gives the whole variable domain GAGVSQSPSNKVTEKGKDVELRCDPISGHTALYWYRQSLGQGLEFLIYFQGNSAPDKSGLPSDRFSAERTGGSVSTLTIQRTQQEDSAVYLCASKVAETQYFGPGTRLLVL.

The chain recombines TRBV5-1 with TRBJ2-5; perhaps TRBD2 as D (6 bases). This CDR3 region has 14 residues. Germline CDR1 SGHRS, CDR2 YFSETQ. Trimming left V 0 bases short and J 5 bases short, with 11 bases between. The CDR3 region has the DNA TGCGCCAGCAGCTTGGAAGCTAGCGTGGAGACCCAGTACTTC. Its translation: CASSLEASVETQYF.

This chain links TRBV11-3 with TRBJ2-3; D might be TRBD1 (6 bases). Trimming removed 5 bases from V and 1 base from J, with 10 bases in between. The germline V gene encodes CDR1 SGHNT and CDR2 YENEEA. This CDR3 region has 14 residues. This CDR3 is CASSRRTGTDTQYF. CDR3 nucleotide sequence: TGTGCCAGCAGCCGGCGGACAGGCACAGATACGCAGTATTTT.

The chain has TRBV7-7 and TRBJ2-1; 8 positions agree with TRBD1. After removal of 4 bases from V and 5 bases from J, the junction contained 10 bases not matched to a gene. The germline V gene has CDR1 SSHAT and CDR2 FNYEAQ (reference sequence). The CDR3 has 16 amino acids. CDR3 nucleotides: TGTGCCAGCAGCTCTACCCGGGACAGGCCGGACAATGAGCAGTTCTTC. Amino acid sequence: CASSSTRDRPDNEQFF.

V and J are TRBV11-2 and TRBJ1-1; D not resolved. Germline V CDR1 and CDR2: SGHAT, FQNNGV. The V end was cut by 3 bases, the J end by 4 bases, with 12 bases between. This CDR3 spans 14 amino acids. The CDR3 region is CASSFSQISTEAFF. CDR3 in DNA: TGTGCCAGCAGCTTTAGCCAGATAAGCACTGAAGCTTTCTTT.

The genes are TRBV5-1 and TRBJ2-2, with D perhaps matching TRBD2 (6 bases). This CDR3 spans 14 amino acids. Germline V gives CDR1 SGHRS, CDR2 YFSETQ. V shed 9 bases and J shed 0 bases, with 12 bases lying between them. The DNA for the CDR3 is TGCGCCACCCGAGGCGGGGCGAACACCGGGGAGCTGTTTTTT. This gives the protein CATRGGANTGELFF.

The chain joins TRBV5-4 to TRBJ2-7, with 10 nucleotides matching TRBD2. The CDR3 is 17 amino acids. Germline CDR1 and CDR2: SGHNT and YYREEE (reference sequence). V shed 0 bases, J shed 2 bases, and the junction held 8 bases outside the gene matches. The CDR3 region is CASSLGPGLANPYEQYF. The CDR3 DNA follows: TGTGCCAGCAGCTTGGGGCCGGGACTAGCGAATCCCTACGAGCAGTACTTC.

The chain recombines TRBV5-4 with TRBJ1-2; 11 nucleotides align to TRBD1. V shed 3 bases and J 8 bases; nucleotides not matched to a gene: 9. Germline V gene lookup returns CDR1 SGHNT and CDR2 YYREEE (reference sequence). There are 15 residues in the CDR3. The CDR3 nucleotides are TGTGCCAGCAGCTCCTACGGACAGGGGGCGCAGGGCTACACCTTC. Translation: CASSSYGQGAQGYTF.

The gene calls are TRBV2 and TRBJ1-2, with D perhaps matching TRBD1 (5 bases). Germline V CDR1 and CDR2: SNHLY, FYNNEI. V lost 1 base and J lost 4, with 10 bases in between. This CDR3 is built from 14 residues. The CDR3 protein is CASSEEGTSYGYTF. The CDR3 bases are TGTGCCAGCAGTGAAGAAGGGACTAGCTATGGCTACACCTTC.

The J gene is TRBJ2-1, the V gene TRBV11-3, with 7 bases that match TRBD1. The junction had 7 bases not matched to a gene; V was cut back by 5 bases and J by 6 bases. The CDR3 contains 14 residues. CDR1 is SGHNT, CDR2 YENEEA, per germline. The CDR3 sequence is CASSVNRGSNEQFF. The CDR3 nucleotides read TGTGCCAGCAGCGTAAACAGGGGTAGCAATGAGCAGTTCTTC.

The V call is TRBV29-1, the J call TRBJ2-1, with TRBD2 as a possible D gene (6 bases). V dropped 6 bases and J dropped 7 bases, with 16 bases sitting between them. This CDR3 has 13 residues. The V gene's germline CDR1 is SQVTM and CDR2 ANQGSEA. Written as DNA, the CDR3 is TGCAGCGTGGACACGACAGCGGGTAATGAGCAGTTCTTC. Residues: CSVDTTAGNEQFF.

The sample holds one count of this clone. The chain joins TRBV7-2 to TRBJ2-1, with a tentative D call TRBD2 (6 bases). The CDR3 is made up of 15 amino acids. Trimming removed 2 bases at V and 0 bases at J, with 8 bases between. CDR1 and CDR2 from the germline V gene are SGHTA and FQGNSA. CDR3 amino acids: CASSLLGGSYNEQFF. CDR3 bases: TGTGCCAGCAGCTTACTCGGGGGCTCCTACAATGAGCAGTTCTTC.

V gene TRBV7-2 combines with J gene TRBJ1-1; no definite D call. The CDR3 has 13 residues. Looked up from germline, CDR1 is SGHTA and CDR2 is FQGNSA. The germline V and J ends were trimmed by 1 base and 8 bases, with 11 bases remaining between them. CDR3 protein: CASSLEAEREAFF. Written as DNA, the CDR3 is TGTGCCAGCAGCTTAGAAGCCGAGCGAGAAGCTTTCTTT. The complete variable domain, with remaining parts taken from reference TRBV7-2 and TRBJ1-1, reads GAGVSQSPSNKVTEKGKDVELRCDPISGHTALYWYRQSLGQGLEFLIYFQGNSAPDKSGLPSDRFSAERTGGSVSTLTIQRTQQEDSAVYLCASSLEAEREAFFGQGTRLTVV.

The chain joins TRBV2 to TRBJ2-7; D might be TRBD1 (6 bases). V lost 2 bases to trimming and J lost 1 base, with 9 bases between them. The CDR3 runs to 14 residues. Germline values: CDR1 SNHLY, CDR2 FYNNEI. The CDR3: CASSEQGNSYEQYF. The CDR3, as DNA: TGTGCCAGCAGTGAACAGGGGAATTCCTACGAGCAGTACTTC.

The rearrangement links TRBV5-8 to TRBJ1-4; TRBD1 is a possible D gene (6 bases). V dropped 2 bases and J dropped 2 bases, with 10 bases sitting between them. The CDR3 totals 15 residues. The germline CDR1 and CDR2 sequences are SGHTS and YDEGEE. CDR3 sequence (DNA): TGTGCCAGCAGCTTACAGGGCTTGACTAATGAAAAACTGTTTTTT. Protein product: CASSLQGLTNEKLFF. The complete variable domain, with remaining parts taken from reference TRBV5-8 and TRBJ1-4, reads EAGVTQSPTHLIKTRGQQATLRCSPISGHTSVYWYQQALGLGLQFLLWYDEGEERNRGNFPPRFSGRQFPNYSSELNVNALELEDSALYLCASSLQGLTNEKLFFGSGTQLSVL.

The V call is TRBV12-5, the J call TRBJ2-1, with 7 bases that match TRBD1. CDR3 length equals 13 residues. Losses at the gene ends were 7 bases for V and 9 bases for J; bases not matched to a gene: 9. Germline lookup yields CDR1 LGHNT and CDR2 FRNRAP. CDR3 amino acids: CASAPDRASEQFF. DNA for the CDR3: TGTGCTAGTGCCCCCGACAGGGCTAGTGAGCAGTTCTTC.